The 26 T cell receptor beta chains reported below all come from one sample, sequenced in a study of CD8+ T cells in alopecia areata. RNA extraction and reverse transcription yielded cDNA as sequencing template. The repertoire was sequenced with immunoSEQ multiplex PCR; TCRdb's copy has only in-frame clones and lacks some. The sample yields over 100,000 clones, without any singletons. The sequenced sample was lesional skin. Source of these receptors: a C3H/HeJ mouse with alopecia areata. MHC haplotype of the mouse line: H2-k.

Note on this clone: At residue 11, the translated DNA and the protein in TCRdb do not agree; the protein given here is derived from the DNA. The gene names here belong to mouse. The read falls 3 residues short of the CDR3 end, and the missing part is taken from the germline J gene. The genes are TRBV19 and TRBJ1-6; TRBD1 aligns across 11 bases. TRBJ1-6 is reported as an ORF; its role is uncertain. Germline assignment: CDR1 FNHDT and CDR2 SITEND (reference sequence). The CDR3 runs 14 residues. J gave up 9 bases and V 7 bases, and 6 bases lay outside the gene matches. The chain's CDR3 is CASGDRGFSSPLYF. CDR3 bases read: TGTGCCAGCGGGGACAGGGGGTTTAGTTCGCCC.

A note on this clone: Germline and genes: mouse. The observed sequence ends 4 residues before the CDR3 terminus, with the missing tail filled in from the germline J gene. V usage is TRBV1 and J usage is TRBJ2-7; 13 positions agree with TRBD2. The trim removed 2 bases at V and 0 bases at J, leaving 4 bases unmatched. Germline-derived CDR1 and CDR2 are NSQYPW and LRSPGD (reference sequence). This CDR3 is 17 amino acids long. The CDR3 DNA, read in part, is TGCACCTGCAGTGCACCGGGACTGGGGGGGAGCTCCTAT. Protein product: CTCSAPGLGGSSY. The complete CDR3 protein is CTCSAPGLGGSSYEQYF.

This clone was observed many times. The DNA translation disagrees with the TCRdb protein at residue 11, so the protein in this description comes from the DNA. Germline and genes here are mouse. The CDR3 extends 3 residues past the end of the read, so its final part is completed from the germline J gene. This sequence joins TRBV1 and TRBJ1-6, with a tentative D call TRBD1 (6 bases). TRBJ1-6 is placed among ORFs of uncertain function. Trimming left V 3 bases short and J 5 bases short, with 8 bases between. Germline assignment: CDR1 NSQYPW and CDR2 LRSPGD (reference sequence). This CDR3 is built from 14 residues. CDR3 in amino acids: CTCSAQGNNSPLYF. The CDR3 bases that were read are TGCACCTGCAGTGCCCAGGGGAATAATTCGCCC.

This clone has a handful of counts. Gene names are mouse gene names. The sequence runs out 4 residues before the end of the CDR3; the remainder is reconstructed from the germline J gene. The chain joins TRBV19 to TRBJ2-1; 10 bases map to TRBD2. The CDR3 runs to 14 residues. CDR1 is FNHDT, CDR2 SITEND, per germline (reference sequence). The DNA read from the CDR3 is TGTGCCAGCAGTATTTGGGACTGGGGAGCT. This translates into CASSIWDWGA. The entire CDR3 protein reads CASSIWDWGAEQFF.

In regard to this clone: Mouse gene names and germline throughout. The read falls 4 residues short of the CDR3 end, and the missing part is taken from the germline J gene. The chain is built from TRBV13-2 and TRBJ2-1, with 11 positions matching TRBD2. Germline V gene sequence: CDR1 NNHNN, CDR2 SYGAGS (reference sequence). The CDR3 length is 18 residues. Trimming at V came to 0 bases and at J to 0 bases, leaving 5 bases not matched to a gene. The CDR3: CASGDEGGTGGNYAEQFF. Incomplete CDR3 DNA: TGTGCCAGCGGTGATGAGGGTGGGACTGGGGGTAACTATGCT.

A note on this clone: Germline and genes here are mouse. The read comes to an end 4 residues before the CDR3 does, leaving the germline J gene to fill in the end. The chain carries TRBV19 and TRBJ2-3, with 9 positions matching TRBD1. The CDR3 is 14 amino acids. Germline CDR1 reads FNHDT; CDR2 reads SITEND (reference sequence). V was clipped by 7 bases and J by 4 bases; unmatched bases: 7. The chain's CDR3 is CASEDRGRTETLYF. Incomplete CDR3 DNA: TGTGCCAGCGAGGACAGGGGAAGGACAGAA.

As concerns this clone: Genes and germline come from the mouse. The read ends 4 residues early relative to the CDR3; the germline J gene fills the gap. The chain carries TRBV31 and TRBJ1-2, with 7 bases that match TRBD1. The CDR3 has 14 amino acids. Per germline, CDR1 GKSSPN and CDR2 SITVG. J lost 1 base, V lost 3 bases, and 5 bases had no gene match. The sequenced part of the CDR3 DNA is TGTGCCTGGAGGAACCGGGACAGAAACTCC. This translates into CAWRNRDRNS. The entire CDR3 protein reads CAWRNRDRNSDYTF. Using reference TRBV31 and TRBJ1-2 for the parts outside the CDR3, the full variable domain is AQTIHQWPVAEIKAVGSPLSLGCTIKGKSSPNLYWYWQATGGTLQQLFYSITVGQVESVVQLNLSASRPKDDQFILSTEKLLLSHSGFYLCAWRNRDRNSDYTFGSGTRLLVI.

With respect to this clone: Mouse germline and gene names are used. Read sequence stops 4 residues before the CDR3 end, and the germline J gene provides the missing end. The V and J genes are TRBV13-3 and TRBJ2-2, with 9 bases fitting TRBD2. Per germline, CDR1 NNHDY and CDR2 SYVADS. V was clipped by 0 bases and J by 4 bases; unmatched bases: 7. The CDR3 length is 17 residues. The CDR3 region is CASSDVGGARSTGQLYF. CDR3 DNA (partial): TGTGCCAGCAGTGATGTTGGGGGGGCGCGTAGCACCGGG. Supplemented by reference TRBV13-3 and TRBJ2-2, the full variable domain reads EAAVTQSPRSKVAVTGGKVTLSCHQTNNHDYMYWYRQDTGHGLRLIHYSYVADSTEKGDIPDGYKASRPSQENFSLILELASLSQTAVYFCASSDVGGARSTGQLYFGEGSKLTVL.

Turning to this clone: Each gene name is a mouse one. The CDR3 end is not reached by the read, which stops 4 residues before it; the germline J gene fills it in. The genes are TRBV19 and TRBJ1-4; D is perhaps TRBD1 (5 bases). Between the trimmed V and J ends, which lost 0 bases and 0 bases, there was a span of 9 bases. Looked up from germline, CDR1 is FNHDT and CDR2 is SITEND (reference sequence). The length of the CDR3 is 16 residues. The CDR3 DNA, read in part, is TGTGCCAGCAGTATAGTGGCAGGGTTTTCCAACGAA. Translated: CASSIVAGFSNE. In full, the CDR3 reads CASSIVAGFSNERLFF.

To note about this clone: Here the gene names and germline are mouse. The read stops 4 residues short of the end of the CDR3; the missing end is completed from the germline J gene. The V gene is TRBV13-3, the J gene TRBJ2-2, with 11 bases lining up with TRBD2. Trimming removed 0 bases from V and 3 bases from J; junction bases left unmatched: 1. The germline gives CDR1 NNHDY, CDR2 SYVADS. The CDR3 runs to 16 residues. The chain's CDR3 is CASSDVGLGDTGQLYF. CDR3 DNA, as far as it was read: TGTGCCAGCAGTGATGTGGGACTGGGGGACACCGGG.

Comments on this clone: TCRdb and the translated DNA give different amino acids at residue 13; the protein presented here is the one translated from the DNA. Genes and germline come from the mouse. CDR3 DNA (partial): TGTGCTAGCAGTAGGGGGGTGACAGGGGAGAATTCGCCC. It specifies CASSRGVTGENSP. The whole CDR3 protein is CASSRGVTGENSPLYF. This sequence joins TRBV17 and TRBJ1-6, with 8 bases lining up with TRBD1. The read ends 3 residues shy of where the CDR3 ends; the end is completed using the germline J gene. TRBJ1-6 carries the ORF label, with uncertain function. CDR1 and CDR2 from the germline V gene are MNHDT and YYDKIL. CDR3 length: 16 residues. Germline trimming cut 3 bases from V and 7 bases from J; bases unmatched to any gene: 8.

With respect to this clone: The genes are named according to mouse. The observed sequence ends 4 residues before the CDR3 terminus, with the missing tail filled in from the germline J gene. The chain combines TRBV13-3 with TRBJ2-4; possibly TRBD1 for D (5 bases). Germline V gives CDR1 NNHDY, CDR2 SYVADS. CDR3 size: 14 residues. Trimming left V 5 bases short and J 0 bases short, with 10 bases between. The sequenced part of the CDR3 DNA is TGTGCCAGCAGCCCTGACAGTAGTCAAAAC. It encodes CASSPDSSQN. The full CDR3 protein reads CASSPDSSQNTLYF.

As regards this clone: Gene labels here are mouse ones. The read terminates 4 residues ahead of where the CDR3 ends, so the germline J gene completes it. The gene calls are TRBV17 and TRBJ1-4, with a weak D call TRBD1 (5 bases). Germline-derived CDR1 and CDR2 are MNHDT and YYDKIL. This CDR3 has 14 amino acids. The CDR3 bases that were read are TGTGCTAGCAGTACCCGGCCAGGGCCCGAA. This translates into CASSTRPGPE. The full CDR3 sequence reads CASSTRPGPERLFF. Full variable domain (rest looked up from reference TRBV17 and TRBJ1-4): DTTVKQNPRYKLARVGKPVNLICSQTMNHDTMYWYQKKPNQAPKLLLFYYDKILNREADTFEKFQSSRPNNSFCSLYIGSAGLEYSAMYLCASSTRPGPERLFFGHGTKLSVL.

This clone was picked up a small number of times. Any gene name here is a mouse gene name. The read finishes 4 residues shy of the CDR3 end, and the germline J gene is used to complete it. V is TRBV13-3 and J is TRBJ2-5; 13 bases match TRBD2. J gave up 2 bases and V 2 bases, and 5 bases lay outside the gene matches. Germline V gene sequence: CDR1 NNHDY, CDR2 SYVADS. There are 17 residues in the CDR3. CDR3 sequence reads: CASSDAGTGGGQDTQYF. CDR3 DNA (partial): TGTGCCAGCAGTGACGCCGGGACTGGGGGGGGCCAAGAC.

At least ten counts were recorded for this clone. Gene names follow the mouse nomenclature. The read falls 4 residues short of the CDR3 end, and the missing part is taken from the germline J gene. This sequence joins TRBV2 and TRBJ1-4; the D gene is possibly TRBD1 (6 bases). This CDR3 is 15 amino acids long. Germline loops: CDR1 LGHNA, CDR2 YSYQKL. V lost 4 bases to trimming and J lost 2 bases, with 11 bases between them. Here the CDR3 reads CASSPTGQSNERLFF. Partial CDR3 DNA: TGTGCCAGCAGCCCAACGGGACAATCCAACGAA.

This clone was counted many times. Gene names denote mouse genes. The read ends 4 residues shy of where the CDR3 ends; the end is completed using the germline J gene. The V and J genes are TRBV5 and TRBJ2-5; 8 bases map to TRBD2. Germline-derived CDR1 and CDR2 are LGHNA and YNLKQL (reference sequence). The length of the CDR3 is 13 residues. The CDR3 DNA, read in part, is TGTGCCAGCAGCCCGACTGGGGAAGAC. Residues: CASSPTGED. The entire CDR3 protein reads CASSPTGEDTQYF.

About this clone: Any gene name here is a mouse gene name. The CDR3 loop is CASSDGRGRGTGQLYF. Incomplete CDR3 DNA: TGTGCCAGCAGTGATGGCAGGGGGCGAGGCACCGGG. The V call is TRBV13-1, the J call TRBJ2-2; the match to TRBD1 covers 8 bases. The missing CDR3 end, 4 residues past where the read stops, is filled in from the germline J gene. Germline CDR1 and CDR2: NSHNY and SYGAGN. The CDR3 is 16 amino acids. Trimming took 0 bases from V and 4 from J; bases not matched to a gene: 5.

In regard to this clone: Gene names and germline match the mouse. The read terminates 4 residues before the CDR3 end, so the remaining end is supplied by the germline J gene. V usage is TRBV1 and J usage is TRBJ2-3; D gene unclear. Trimming left V 3 bases short and J 0 bases short, with 13 bases between. The CDR3 covers 16 residues. Looked up from germline, CDR1 is NSQYPW and CDR2 is LRSPGD (reference sequence). The chain's CDR3 is CTCSAHQVSSAETLYF. The CDR3 DNA, read in part, is TGCACCTGCAGTGCCCACCAGGTGTCTAGTGCAGAA.

This clone was detected many times. Gene names are the mouse ones. The read gets to within 4 residues of the CDR3 end, and the germline J gene fills in the rest. The J gene is TRBJ2-7, the V gene TRBV13-3, with D maybe TRBD1 (6 bases). V lost 5 bases, J lost 0 bases, and 18 bases lay in between. Germline V CDR1 and CDR2: NNHDY, SYVADS. The CDR3 has 16 residues. This chain's CDR3 is CASSPYREDFSYEQYF. CDR3 bases read: TGTGCCAGCAGCCCCTACAGGGAGGATTTCTCCTAT.

This clone came up a few times. At residue 13, TCRdb's protein is not the same as the translated DNA, so the protein here was read from the DNA. Germline and genes: mouse. The CDR3 end is not reached by the read, which stops 3 residues before it; the germline J gene fills it in. This rearrangement joins TRBV17 to TRBJ1-3, with D possibly matching TRBD1 (6 bases). V was trimmed by 0 bases and J by 1 base, leaving 10 bases between them. Looked up from germline, CDR1 is MNHDT and CDR2 is YYDKIL. The CDR3 totals 16 residues. Partial CDR3 DNA: TGTGCTAGCAGTAGAGATAAGGGGACATCTGGAAATACG. Translated: CASSRDKGTSGNT. The whole CDR3 region reads CASSRDKGTSGNTLYF.

This clone was counted only a few times. Germline and genes here are mouse. The CDR3 end lies 4 residues beyond the end of the read and is filled in from the germline J gene. The V gene is TRBV13-3, the J gene TRBJ1-1; no firm D call. CDR3 size: 14 residues. Germline lookup yields CDR1 NNHDY and CDR2 SYVADS. The V end was cut by 0 bases, the J end by 3 bases, with 9 bases between. CDR3 sequence reads: CASSDVGIYTEVFF. CDR3 DNA (partial): TGTGCCAGCAGTGATGTGGGGATATACACA.

This clone has only a few counts. Genes and germline are mouse. The read terminates 4 residues before the CDR3 end, so the remaining end is supplied by the germline J gene. This sequence joins TRBV31 and TRBJ2-1, with TRBD2 matching over 14 bases. The CDR3 runs to 15 residues. Germline V gene data show CDR1 as GKSSPN and CDR2 as SITVG. The CDR3 protein is CAWSLGTGGASEQFF. The sequenced CDR3 bases are TGTGCCTGGAGTCTGGGGACTGGGGGGGCGTCT. The variable domain in full, with the rest retrieved from reference TRBV31 and TRBJ2-1, is AQTIHQWPVAEIKAVGSPLSLGCTIKGKSSPNLYWYWQATGGTLQQLFYSITVGQVESVVQLNLSASRPKDDQFILSTEKLLLSHSGFYLCAWSLGTGGASEQFFGPGTRLTVL.

In its sample, this clone was seen a few times. The gene symbols are mouse symbols. The read is 4 residues too short to cover the CDR3 end, so that end is filled in from the germline J gene. The J gene is TRBJ1-2, the V gene TRBV13-3; D perhaps matches TRBD1 (5 bases). Between the trimmed V and J ends, which lost 0 bases and 0 bases, there was a span of 9 bases. The CDR3 extends over 15 amino acids. CDR1 is NNHDY, CDR2 SYVADS, per germline. The CDR3: CASSDEAGTNSDYTF. The sequenced part of the CDR3 DNA is TGTGCCAGCAGTGATGAGGCAGGGACAAACTCC.

This clone was detected only a few times. Germline and genes here are mouse. The missing CDR3 end, 4 residues past where the read stops, is filled in from the germline J gene. This chain links TRBV1 with TRBJ1-2, with 7 positions matching TRBD1. Losses at the gene ends were 0 bases for V and 0 bases for J; bases not matched to a gene: 4. This CDR3 contains 16 residues. Germline assignment: CDR1 NSQYPW and CDR2 LRSPGD (reference sequence). CDR3 in amino acids: CTCSADRDSSNSDYTF. The CDR3 DNA, read in part, is TGCACCTGCAGTGCAGATAGGGACAGCTCAAACTCC.

Points on this clone: All gene names here are mouse names. Read sequence stops 4 residues before the CDR3 end, and the germline J gene provides the missing end. This sequence joins TRBV1 and TRBJ2-7; TRBD2 agrees at 9 bases. Germline lookup yields CDR1 NSQYPW and CDR2 LRSPGD (reference sequence). This CDR3 is 15 amino acids long. This CDR3 is CTCSADDWGRNEQYF. The covered CDR3 bases are TGCACCTGCAGTGCAGATGACTGGGGGAGGAAT.

This clone was picked up a small number of times. Gene names and germline match the mouse. The read comes to an end 4 residues before the CDR3 does, leaving the germline J gene to fill in the end. The V gene is TRBV13-3, the J gene TRBJ2-5; a weak D match, TRBD2 (6 bases). Germline CDR1 NNHDY, CDR2 SYVADS. There are 15 residues in the CDR3. The DNA read from the CDR3 is TGTGCCAGCAGTGACGCTGGGGTGGGCCCGGAC. Translation gives CASSDAGVGPD. In full, the CDR3 reads CASSDAGVGPDTQYF.